The 22 T cell receptor beta chains below all came from one sample that was sequenced in a study of siplizumab effects on memory and regulatory T cells. Repertoires were generated with immunoSEQ multiplex PCR, while TCRdb's copy carries only in-frame clones and drops some. The table lists tens of thousands of clones, 93% of them singletons. Sequenced: CD8+ T cells sorted from blood. All receptors derive from a human donor in good health.

The chain has TRBV19 and TRBJ2-7, with TRBD2 matching 9 bases. The CDR3 totals 13 residues. The junction had 4 bases not matched to a gene; V was cut back by 5 bases and J by 5 bases. Per germline, CDR1 LNHDA and CDR2 SQIVND (reference sequence). The CDR3 region has the DNA TGTGCCAGTAGTGCCGGACTAGCGAACGAGCAGTACTTC. As protein: CASSAGLANEQYF.

CDR3 protein: CASTQGANYEQYF. The CDR3 nucleotides are TGTGCCTCCACACAGGGGGCGAACTACGAGCAGTACTTC. This chain joins TRBV30 and TRBJ2-7; 9 positions match TRBD1. The trim removed 7 bases at V and 3 bases at J, leaving 7 bases unmatched. The CDR3 length is 13 residues. From germline, CDR1 is GTSNPN and CDR2 SVGIG (reference sequence).

The chain combines TRBV7-9 with TRBJ2-2; 9 nucleotides match TRBD2. Germline-derived CDR1 and CDR2 are SEHNR and FQNEAQ (reference sequence). The CDR3 sequence is 18 residues long. The V segment lost 4 bases and the J segment 2 bases; nucleotides outside the gene matches: 11. CDR3 DNA sequence: TGTGCCAGCAGCTCGACCGTTAGCGGGGGAAAAAACACCGGGGAGCTGTTTTTT. Residues: CASSSTVSGGKNTGELFF.

This rearrangement joins TRBV19 to TRBJ1-1; TRBD1 might be the D (5 bases). V was shortened by 1 base and J by 4 bases, with 10 bases between the two germline ends. The CDR3 runs to 14 residues. The germline V gene has CDR1 LNHDA and CDR2 SQIVND (reference sequence). The DNA for the CDR3 is TGTGCCAGTAGTATAGCTGACAGTTCCACTGAAGCTTTCTTT. This sequence encodes CASSIADSSTEAFF.

The J gene is TRBJ1-5, the V gene TRBV5-6, with D possibly being TRBD1 (6 bases). CDR3 length: 17 residues. Trimming took off 4 bases at V and 0 bases at J, with 17 bases between the two ends. Germline-derived CDR1 and CDR2 are SGHDT and YYEEEE. CDR3 bases: TGTGCCAGCAGCGCCTGGGGGCGGCAGACTAGCAATCAGCCCCAGCATTTT. It yields the protein CASSAWGRQTSNQPQHF.

This chain connects TRBV9 to TRBJ2-2; 9 bases align to TRBD2. CDR1 and CDR2 from the germline V gene are SGDLS and YYNGEE. V shed 2 bases, J shed 0 bases, and the junction held 8 bases outside the gene matches. The CDR3 is 18 residues long. The chain's CDR3 is CASSVDPVAGANTGELFF. The CDR3 coding sequence is TGTGCCAGCAGCGTCGACCCCGTAGCGGGAGCGAACACCGGGGAGCTGTTTTTT.

The V and J genes are TRBV11-2 and TRBJ2-1, with a tentative D call TRBD2 (6 bases). Looked up from germline, CDR1 is SGHAT and CDR2 is FQNNGV. This CDR3 contains 16 residues. V was trimmed by 0 bases and J by 5 bases, leaving 14 bases between them. The CDR3 DNA follows: TGTGCCAGCAGCTTAGAGTGGCTAGCGCCGAACAATGAGCAGTTCTTC. This codes for CASSLEWLAPNNEQFF.

The chain employs TRBV9 and TRBJ1-4; TRBD1 aligns across 7 bases. Germline CDR1 reads SGDLS; CDR2 reads YYNGEE. J gave up 8 bases and V 3 bases, and 19 bases lay outside the gene matches. The CDR3 totals 18 residues. The CDR3 nucleotides are TGTGCCAGCAGCGCCCACCCGACAGGGCCAGACCGAGGGGAAAAACTGTTTTTT. Translation gives CASSAHPTGPDRGEKLFF.

The chain links TRBV23-1 to TRBJ1-3; 9 bases are shared with TRBD1. TRBV23-1 is an ORF, and what it does is uncertain. The trim removed 7 bases at V and 4 bases at J, leaving 11 bases unmatched. The CDR3 has 16 amino acids. CDR3 in amino acids: CASIINRGQGGNTIYF. The CDR3 DNA reads TGCGCCAGCATCATAAACAGGGGGCAAGGGGGAAACACCATATATTTT.

V is TRBV10-2 and J is TRBJ1-2; no reliable D call. This CDR3 spans 13 amino acids. With 2 bases removed from V and 4 bases from J, the gap between germline ends came to 8 bases. CDR1 WSHSY and CDR2 SAAADI come from the germline V gene. The CDR3 DNA is TGCGCCAGCAGTGAGCTGGAGGTCTATGGCTACACCTTC. Protein sequence: CASSELEVYGYTF.

This chain connects TRBV27 to TRBJ2-1, with 11 bases identical to TRBD1. The J segment lost 8 bases and the V segment lost 6 bases, leaving 9 bases of the junction unmatched. This CDR3 contains 15 residues. Germline V lookup: CDR1 MNHEY, CDR2 SMNVEV (reference sequence). CDR3 protein: CASSLGQGAWYEQFF. In DNA form, the CDR3 reads TGTGCCAGCAGCCTCGGACAGGGGGCTTGGTATGAGCAGTTCTTC.

J is TRBJ2-7 and V is TRBV11-1; 7 nucleotides line up with TRBD2. This CDR3 has 14 residues. Looked up from germline, CDR1 is SGHAT and CDR2 is FQDESV (reference sequence). V shed 1 base, J shed 6 bases, and the junction held 6 bases outside the gene matches. The DNA for the CDR3 is TGTGCCAGCAGCTTAGGGGCGGGAGCCTTCGAGCAGTACTTC. This translates into CASSLGAGAFEQYF.

This chain connects TRBV5-1 to TRBJ2-5; 16 bases are shared with TRBD2. Germline V gene data show CDR1 as SGHRS and CDR2 as YFSETQ. V was clipped by 4 bases and J by 2 bases; unmatched bases: 8. This CDR3 region has 18 residues. The CDR3 nucleotides are TGCGCCAGCAGCCCGTTGGGACTAGCGGGGGGGCGTCAAGAGACCCAGTACTTC. Residues: CASSPLGLAGGRQETQYF.

V and J are TRBV6-1 and TRBJ1-2; TRBD1 might be the D (5 bases). The ends were cut back, 2 bases at V and 4 bases at J, with 11 bases in the middle. Germline values: CDR1 MNHNS, CDR2 SASEGT. The CDR3 is 14 residues long. The DNA of the CDR3 is TGTGCCAGCAGTGAACTTGGGGGGAGCTATGGCTACACCTTC. Its translation: CASSELGGSYGYTF.

This chain connects TRBV11-3 to TRBJ1-1; D may be TRBD1 (6 bases). Germline loops: CDR1 SGHNT, CDR2 YENEEA. V was shortened by 2 bases and J by 1 base, with 11 bases between the two germline ends. The CDR3 sequence is 15 residues long. CDR3 sequence (DNA): TGTGCCAGCAGCTTACAGGGGACGGAGAACACTGAAGCTTTCTTT. Amino acids: CASSLQGTENTEAFF.

This chain uses TRBV11-2 with TRBJ2-4; TRBD1 might be the D (5 bases). The germline CDR1 and CDR2 sequences are SGHAT and FQNNGV. V was shortened by 1 base and J by 0 bases, with 10 bases between the two germline ends. The CDR3 contains 16 residues. CDR3 bases: TGTGCCAGCAGCTTAGGTCAGGGTATAGCCAAAAACATTCAGTACTTC. Translating gives CASSLGQGIAKNIQYF. Combining the CDR3 with reference TRBV11-2 and TRBJ2-4 gives the whole variable domain EAGVAQSPRYKIIEKRQSVAFWCNPISGHATLYWYQQILGQGPKLLIQFQNNGVVDDSQLPKDRFSAERLKGVDSTLKIQPAKLEDSAVYLCASSLGQGIAKNIQYFGAGTRLSVL.

The CDR3 DNA is TGTGCCAGCAGCGCCTCAGGGGGCCACGACGAGCAGTACTTC. It encodes CASSASGGHDEQYF. This sequence joins TRBV9 and TRBJ2-5; the match to TRBD1 covers 8 bases. The DNA end is more similar to TRBJ2-7, so the J call may be wrong. Germline V gene sequence: CDR1 SGDLS, CDR2 YYNGEE. CDR3 size: 14 residues.

The chain carries TRBV6-5 and TRBJ2-3; D not certain. The ends were cut back, 10 bases at V and 1 base at J, with 15 bases in the middle. This CDR3 comprises 14 residues. Germline assignment: CDR1 MNHEY and CDR2 SVGAGI. The chain's CDR3 is CATNRPGGTDTQYF. In DNA, the CDR3 is TGTGCCACCAACCGACCCGGAGGCACAGATACGCAGTATTTT.

Details on this clone: A much larger clone is a single base away; this may be a read error. Distinct nucleotide sequences in the sample also encode this CDR3. The chain recombines TRBV5-1 with TRBJ2-1; D gene unclear. CDR1 and CDR2 from the germline V gene are SGHRS and YFSETQ. This CDR3 is 11 amino acids long. The germline V and J ends were trimmed by 4 bases and 7 bases, with 6 bases remaining between them. CDR3 sequence: CASSGGNEQFF. The DNA for the CDR3 is TGCGCCAGCAGCGGTGGGAATGAGCAGTTCTTC.

This clone was found once. V is TRBV30 and J is TRBJ1-1; tentative D call: TRBD1 (6 bases). This CDR3 has 12 residues. Germline CDR1 reads GTSNPN; CDR2 reads SVGIG (reference sequence). Trimming pared 2 bases from V and 8 bases from J, leaving 12 bases between. The CDR3 bases are TGTGCCTGGAGTTTAGGACAGCCAGAAGCTTTCTTT. Residues: CAWSLGQPEAFF.

This chain uses TRBV6-6 with TRBJ2-1, with D tentatively TRBD1 or TRBD2 (5 bases each). The V gene lost 0 bases and the J gene lost 5 bases, with 14 bases spanning the gap. This CDR3 is built from 16 residues. CDR1 and CDR2 from the germline V gene are MNHNY and SVGAGI (reference sequence). DNA of the CDR3: TGTGCCAGCAGTTACTCGGCCGACCGGGGCCACAATGAGCAGTTCTTC. Its translation is CASSYSADRGHNEQFF.

The chain recombines TRBV29-1 with TRBJ1-1, with D perhaps matching TRBD1 (5 bases). This CDR3 is 14 amino acids long. Germline values: CDR1 SQVTM, CDR2 ANQGSEA. Trimming stripped 2 bases from V and 3 bases from J, with 13 bases between. The CDR3 spells CSVESPGRDTEAFF. The CDR3 DNA follows: TGCAGCGTTGAATCCCCGGGGCGGGACACTGAAGCTTTCTTT.